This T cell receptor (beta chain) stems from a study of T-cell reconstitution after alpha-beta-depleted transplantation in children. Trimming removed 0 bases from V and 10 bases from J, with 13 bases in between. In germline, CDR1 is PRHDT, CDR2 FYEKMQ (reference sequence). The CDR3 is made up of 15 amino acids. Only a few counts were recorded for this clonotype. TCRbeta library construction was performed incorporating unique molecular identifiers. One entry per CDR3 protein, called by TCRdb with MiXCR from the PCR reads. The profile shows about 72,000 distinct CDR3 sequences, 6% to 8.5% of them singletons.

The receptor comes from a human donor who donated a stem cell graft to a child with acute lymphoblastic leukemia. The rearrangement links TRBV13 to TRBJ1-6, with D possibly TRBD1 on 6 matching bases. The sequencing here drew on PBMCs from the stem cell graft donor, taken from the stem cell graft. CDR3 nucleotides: TGTGCCAGCAGCTTAGGCACAGGGTTTGGGTCACCCCTCCACTTT. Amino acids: CASSLGTGFGSPLHF.